This T cell receptor beta chain emerged from a study of low-dose radiotherapy and immunotherapy resistance in tumors. The wider study: Participants in Cohort 2 were given 1 Gy per fraction every two weeks, for 13 Gy over 26 weeks.

The CDR3 length is 13 residues. Germline V CDR1 and CDR2: DFQATT, SNEGSKA (reference sequence). Trimming removed 2 bases from V and 5 bases from J, with 10 bases in between. The time point denotes: before trial treatment. The donors' regimen was nivolumab, ipilimumab, aspirin, low-dose cyclophosphamide and low-dose radiotherapy. Patients with advanced, tumor-infiltrating lymphocyte-negative solid tumors were eligible. Priming of first-strand cDNA relied on TRAV- and TRBV-specific primers (covering alpha and beta chains). The TCRs were subjected to amplification over roughly 20 PCR cycles employing a constant-region primer in conjunction with a V-primer adapter. Amplification (by in vitro transcription) was performed on isolated mRNA. One entry per CDR3 protein results from TCRdb running MiXCR on the reads. The top ten clones hold 5% to 6.5% of a sample with around 79,000 distinct CDR3 sequences, 15% to 20% of them seen once.

This clonotype was seen ten or more times. The chain links TRBV20-1 to TRBJ1-5, with a tentative D call TRBD1 (6 bases). The receptor's source is a male donor with prostate cancer. The source material was PBMCs, sampled before treatment. CDR3 sequence reads: CSARRRGYQPQHF. DNA for the CDR3: TGCAGTGCTAGACGCAGGGGTTATCAGCCCCAGCATTTT.